Presented here are 9 T cell receptor beta chains from one specimen sequenced in a study of cytomegalovirus exposure and HLA in healthy donors. PCR employed 60 Vbeta and 13 Jbeta primers. Libraries were prepared by immunoSEQ multiplex PCR; TCRdb keeps only in-frame clonotypes and omits some of them. The sample holds approximately 150,000 clones, just under 80% seen once. Input material: PBMCs. The receptors were sampled from a woman aged 45-65 years in good health and CMV-seropositive.

The chain carries TRBV11-3 and TRBJ2-2; no definite D call. This CDR3 is 13 amino acids long. V lost 1 base and J lost 5, with 5 bases in between. In germline, CDR1 is SGHNT, CDR2 YENEEA. In DNA form, the CDR3 reads TGTGCCAGCAGCTTAGTTTCTACCGGGGAGCTGTTTTTT. It encodes CASSLVSTGELFF.

The chain has TRBV6-5 and TRBJ2-1; no firm D call. The CDR3 length is 14 residues. Germline CDR1 is MNHEY and CDR2 is SVGAGI. V was pared by 7 bases and J by 6 bases, with 16 bases between. The CDR3 region is CASIDSDGSNEQFF. The CDR3 region has the DNA TGTGCCAGCATAGACTCCGACGGGTCCAATGAGCAGTTCTTC.

This clone was counted a single time. The chain uses TRBV11-2 and TRBJ1-2; 12 positions match TRBD1. The J segment lost 5 bases and the V segment lost 5 bases, leaving 9 bases of the junction unmatched. This CDR3 region has 16 residues. Germline-derived CDR1 and CDR2 are SGHAT and FQNNGV. CDR3 sequence: CASSPSRGQGAYGYTF. As DNA, the CDR3 is TGTGCCAGCAGCCCCAGTCGGGGACAGGGGGCTTATGGCTACACCTTC. Based on the CDR3 plus reference TRBV11-2 and TRBJ1-2, the full variable domain is EAGVAQSPRYKIIEKRQSVAFWCNPISGHATLYWYQQILGQGPKLLIQFQNNGVVDDSQLPKDRFSAERLKGVDSTLKIQPAKLEDSAVYLCASSPSRGQGAYGYTFGSGTRLTVV.

The genes are TRBV2 and TRBJ2-3; D uncertain. This CDR3 is built from 16 residues. Germline V gene sequence: CDR1 SNHLY, CDR2 FYNNEI. V gave up 3 bases and J gave up 0 bases, with 13 bases separating them. CDR3 region: CASSDGYRPSTDTQYF. In DNA form, the CDR3 reads TGTGCCAGCAGTGATGGGTACAGACCTAGCACAGATACGCAGTATTTT.

A note on this clone: Germline and junction disagree at one end, which may indicate a read error. CDR3 in DNA: TGTGCCAGCAGCTTAAGCCGGGACATTCAAGAGAGCCAGTACTTC. Protein sequence: CASSLSRDIQESQYF. This sequence joins TRBV5-4 and TRBJ2-5; a weak D match, TRBD1 (6 bases). CDR1 is SGHNT, CDR2 YYREEE, per germline (reference sequence). The CDR3 is 15 residues long.

This rearrangement joins TRBV10-3 to TRBJ1-2; TRBD1 aligns across 8 bases. Unmatched junction bases numbered 4, after V lost 7 bases and J lost 6 bases. The CDR3 has 12 residues. Germline assignment: CDR1 ENHRY and CDR2 SYGVKD. This CDR3 reads CAITLDRDGYTF. The CDR3 bases are TGTGCCATCACCCTGGACAGGGATGGCTACACCTTC.

The V call is TRBV29-1, the J call TRBJ2-2; 7 positions agree with TRBD1. Germline values: CDR1 SQVTM, CDR2 ANQGSEA. The CDR3 contains 12 residues. V was pared by 6 bases and J by 7 bases, with 5 bases of the junction left unmatched. In DNA, the CDR3 is TGCAGCGTGACAGGGATAGTCGGGGAGCTGTTTTTT. This translates into CSVTGIVGELFF.

CDR3 sequence: CASSGRSAVSTRVWDSPLHF. The DNA of the CDR3 is TGTGCCAGCAGTGGGCGATCGGCAGTCTCGACTAGGGTATGGGATTCACCCCTCCACTTT. The rearrangement uses TRBV6-1 and TRBJ1-6; D not certain. The germline V gene has CDR1 MNHNS and CDR2 SASEGT. Trimming pared 4 bases from V and 8 bases from J, leaving 30 bases between. This CDR3 region has 20 residues.

The genes are TRBV19 and TRBJ1-5, with 9 bases identical to TRBD1. The CDR3 is 13 amino acids. V gave up 8 bases and J gave up 4 bases; unmatched junction bases: 3. Germline assignment: CDR1 LNHDA and CDR2 SQIVND (reference sequence). Written as DNA, the CDR3 is TGTGCCAGTGCCGGGACAGGGAATCAGCCCCAGCATTTT. This sequence encodes CASAGTGNQPQHF.